The 25 T cell receptor beta chains below were found in one sample sequenced in a study of early T cells in non-severe SARS-CoV-2 infection. In TCRdb, the 5' RACE reads were re-called with MiXCR into one record per CDR3 protein. The data hold about 97,000 distinct CDR3 sequences, with under 15% observed a single time. Sequencing used whole blood. These receptors all stem from an adult who was a healthcare worker with PCR-confirmed SARS-CoV-2 infection or an uninfected control (not recorded which).

The table lists this clonotype with a few counts. The J gene is TRBJ1-2, the V gene TRBV14; no clear D gene. CDR3 size: 15 residues. Germline V gene lookup returns CDR1 SGHDN and CDR2 FVKESK. V lost 4 bases, J lost 13 bases, and 25 bases lay in between. The DNA for the CDR3 is TGTGCCAGCAGCCGGAACTTGCCTCTCGTCGGGTTTTCCACCTTC. Translation gives CASSRNLPLVGFSTF.

The chain has TRBV21-1 and TRBJ1-3. TRBV21-1 is flagged as a pseudogene. The CDR3 runs to 12 residues. This CDR3 reads CASSYSGNTIYF. The DNA for the CDR3 is TGTGCCAGCAGCTACTCTGGAAACACCATATATTTT.

This chain uses TRBV29-1 with TRBJ1-1; D unclear. Trimming removed 6 bases from V and 0 bases from J, with 8 bases in between. CDR1 is SQVTM, CDR2 ANQGSEA, per germline. The CDR3 totals 12 residues. CDR3 sequence reads: CSVIPVNTEAFF. CDR3 bases: TGCAGCGTCATCCCTGTGAACACTGAAGCTTTCTTT.

This clonotype has a count of ten or more. The chain couples TRBV9 to TRBJ2-1; D possibly corresponds to TRBD2 (5 bases). This CDR3 contains 13 residues. Germline values: CDR1 SGDLS, CDR2 YYNGEE. The V end lost 0 bases, the J end lost 6 bases, and 7 bases lay between the germline ends. Here the CDR3 reads CASSVGGSNEQFF. CDR3 bases: TGTGCCAGCAGCGTAGGAGGGTCCAATGAGCAGTTCTTC.

The CDR3 loop is CASSSTERGTYEQYF. As DNA, the CDR3 is TGTGCCAGCAGCTCGACAGAGCGCGGGACTTACGAGCAGTACTTC. The V and J genes are TRBV7-6 and TRBJ2-7, with TRBD2 as a possible D gene (6 bases). CDR1 SGHVS and CDR2 FNYEAQ come from the germline V gene. Trimming took off 4 bases at V and 4 bases at J, with 17 bases between the two ends. The CDR3 spans 15 residues.

This clonotype was seen a few times. The chain joins TRBV5-4 to TRBJ2-1, with 10 bases fitting TRBD2. The germline CDR1 and CDR2 sequences are SGHNT and YYREEE (reference sequence). With V trimmed by 0 bases and J by 6 bases, 12 bases remained unmatched. The CDR3 length is 18 residues. CDR3 bases: TGTGCCAGCAGCTTGGAGGTTTTCAAGACTAGCGGGTCCAATGAGCAGTTCTTC. This gives the protein CASSLEVFKTSGSNEQFF.

This clonotype was observed many times. The chain carries TRBV11-3 and TRBJ2-1, with TRBD2 identical over 13 bases. The V gene's germline CDR1 is SGHNT and CDR2 YENEEA. The CDR3 contains 16 residues. Trimming took 6 bases from V and 5 from J; bases not matched to a gene: 7. The CDR3 bases are TGTGCCAGCAGTTCCGGGACTAGCGGGGCACACAATGAGCAGTTCTTC. Amino acid sequence: CASSSGTSGAHNEQFF.

The V call is TRBV28, the J call TRBJ2-7; D is perhaps TRBD2 (5 bases). Trimming shortened V by 6 bases and J by 7 bases, and 28 bases separated the two germline ends. The germline CDR1 and CDR2 sequences are MDHEN and SYDVKM. The CDR3 length is 17 residues. CDR3 residues: CASSHRRWVAHAQEQYF. Here the CDR3 DNA reads TGTGCCAGCAGCCATCGGAGGTGGGTAGCCCATGCTCAGGAGCAGTACTTC.

This clonotype turned up a few times. The chain couples TRBV20-1 to TRBJ2-1, with 9 bases aligning to TRBD1. Trimming cost V 6 bases and J 8 bases; bases outside gene matches: 5. The CDR3 runs to 12 residues. Germline V gene data show CDR1 as DFQATT and CDR2 as SNEGSKA (reference sequence). The DNA for the CDR3 is TGCAGTGCACGGGACAGGGTTGATGAGCAGTTCTTC. Its protein product is CSARDRVDEQFF.

V and J are TRBV30 and TRBJ2-3, with D perhaps matching TRBD1 or TRBD2 (5 bases each). This CDR3 has 14 residues. Trimming removed 0 bases at V and 2 bases at J, with 9 bases between. The V gene's germline CDR1 is GTSNPN and CDR2 SVGIG (reference sequence). The CDR3 is CAWSVGASTDTQYF. For the CDR3, the DNA is TGTGCCTGGAGTGTCGGGGCCTCCACAGATACGCAGTATTTT. The whole variable domain, remainder taken from reference TRBV30 and TRBJ2-3, is SQTIHQWPATLVQPVGSPLSLECTVEGTSNPNLYWYRQAAGRGLQLLFYSVGIGQISSEVPQNLSASRPQDRQFILSSKKLLLSDSGFYLCAWSVGASTDTQYFGPGTRLTVL.

This clonotype was seen at least ten times. The chain has TRBV9 and TRBJ2-3; 7 bases are a match to TRBD2. This CDR3 is 16 amino acids long. CDR1 SGDLS and CDR2 YYNGEE come from the germline V gene. After removal of 0 bases from V and 1 base from J, the junction contained 5 bases not matched to a gene. DNA of the CDR3: TGTGCCAGCAGCGTAGAGCCAGCGGGGCGCACAGATACGCAGTATTTT. It codes for CASSVEPAGRTDTQYF.

This clonotype was picked up many times. V gene TRBV11-2 combines with J gene TRBJ2-2; D possibly corresponds to TRBD1 (6 bases). V lost 3 bases to trimming and J lost 2 bases, with 7 bases between them. Per the germline V gene, CDR1 is SGHAT and CDR2 is FQNNGV. The CDR3 is 14 amino acids. For the CDR3, the DNA is TGTGCCAGCAGCTTTGGGACAAACACCGGGGAGCTGTTTTTT. It is translated as CASSFGTNTGELFF.

There are a few counts of this clonotype. At one boundary the junction diverges from the germline segment, which might be a read error. The DNA of the CDR3 is TGTGCCAGCAGCCTAGCGGGAGGGGCCACGCAGTATTTT. Translated: CASSLAGGATQYF. The chain links TRBV7-2 to TRBJ2-3, with 12 nucleotides matching TRBD2. Germline lookup yields CDR1 SGHTA and CDR2 FQGNSA. CDR3 length: 13 amino acids.

This clonotype was recorded a few times. The J gene is TRBJ2-2, the V gene TRBV7-2; D is possibly TRBD1 (5 bases). V was shortened by 3 bases and J by 4 bases, with 9 bases between the two germline ends. Germline values: CDR1 SGHTA, CDR2 FQGNSA. This CDR3 region has 14 residues. The CDR3 DNA sequence: TGTGCCAGCAGCTTTCAGGGAAGCACCGGGGAGCTGTTTTTT. Its protein product is CASSFQGSTGELFF.

The chain carries TRBV28 and TRBJ2-2; D possibly corresponds to TRBD2 (5 bases). Germline V lookup: CDR1 MDHEN, CDR2 SYDVKM. V was shortened by 2 bases and J by 4 bases, with 11 bases between the two germline ends. This CDR3 has 15 residues. CDR3 nucleotide sequence: TGTGCCAGCAGTTTAGAGGGCGCGATCACCGGGGAGCTGTTTTTT. This translates into CASSLEGAITGELFF.

Note on this clonotype: A junction boundary mismatches the germline segment, possibly from a read error. This sequence joins TRBV7-9 and TRBJ2-7; D is ambiguous. This CDR3 has 12 amino acids. CDR1 is SEHNR and CDR2 is FQNEAQ in the germline V gene (reference sequence). This CDR3 is CVSSPESYEQYF. CDR3 nucleotide sequence: TGTGTCAGCAGCCCCGAGTCCTACGAGCAGTACTTC.

The chain links TRBV6-6 to TRBJ1-5; the D is unclear. Trimming removed 2 bases from V and 3 bases from J, with 8 bases in between. The length of the CDR3 is 14 residues. Germline V gene data show CDR1 as MNHNY and CDR2 as SVGAGI (reference sequence). CDR3 loop: CASSYTNFNQPQHF. CDR3 nucleotides: TGTGCCAGCAGTTACACAAATTTCAATCAGCCCCAGCATTTT.

This chain joins TRBV4-1 and TRBJ2-5; D may match TRBD1 or TRBD2 (6 bases each). Germline loops: CDR1 MGHRA, CDR2 YSYEKL. CDR3 length equals 13 residues. The V gene lost 2 bases and the J gene lost 6 bases, with 10 bases spanning the gap. The CDR3 loop reads CASSQRGLQTQYF. CDR3 sequence (DNA): TGCGCCAGCAGCCAACGGGGGCTGCAGACCCAGTACTTC.

This clonotype was picked up many times. The chain combines TRBV12-3 or TRBV12-4 with TRBJ2-1, with 10 bases that match TRBD2. V shed 3 bases, J shed 6 bases, and the junction held 5 bases outside the gene matches. This CDR3 comprises 15 residues. The CDR3 bases are TGTGCCAGCAGTTTCGGCGCTAGCGGGAGCAATGAGCAGTTCTTC. This translates into CASSFGASGSNEQFF.

This clonotype turned up a few times. This chain connects TRBV12-3 or TRBV12-4 to TRBJ2-5, with TRBD2 matching 10 bases. The CDR3 totals 15 residues. The V and J ends lost 7 bases and 0 bases, in that order; junction bases with no gene match: 5. CDR3 in amino acids: CASKPGLANQETQYF. The CDR3 nucleotides read TGTGCCAGCAAACCGGGACTAGCGAACCAAGAGACCCAGTACTTC.

This clonotype was recorded at least ten times. The chain carries TRBV5-6 and TRBJ2-7; a possible D gene is TRBD2 (6 bases). Germline V lookup: CDR1 SGHDT, CDR2 YYEEEE. This CDR3 contains 15 residues. Trimming shortened V by 4 bases and J by 3 bases, and 17 bases separated the two germline ends. The chain's CDR3 is CASSPGLTRNYEQYF. CDR3 DNA: TGTGCCAGCAGCCCCGGATTGACTAGAAACTACGAGCAGTACTTC.

This clonotype was observed a few times. This chain links TRBV9 with TRBJ2-2; D remains unclear. The CDR3 runs 16 residues. V dropped 4 bases and J dropped 0 bases, with 13 bases sitting between them. CDR1 and CDR2 from the germline V gene are SGDLS and YYNGEE. The CDR3 loop is CASSLSQIANTGELFF. The CDR3, as DNA: TGTGCCAGCAGCCTAAGCCAAATTGCGAACACCGGGGAGCTGTTTTTT.

The genes are TRBV11-2 and TRBJ1-1; weak D call: TRBD1 (5 bases). V dropped 3 bases and J dropped 11 bases, with 16 bases sitting between them. The CDR3 has 13 amino acids. The germline V gene encodes CDR1 SGHAT and CDR2 FQNNGV. As DNA, the CDR3 is TGTGCCAGCAGCTTTGCCAATCAGGGTGCGGCTTTCTTT. Its protein product is CASSFANQGAAFF.

Only a few counts were recorded for this clonotype. The chain is built from TRBV29-1 and TRBJ2-1; TRBD2 aligns across 11 bases. The CDR3 is made up of 13 amino acids. J was trimmed by 9 bases and V by 2 bases; bases with no gene match: 3. Germline V gene data show CDR1 as SQVTM and CDR2 as ANQGSEA. The CDR3 loop is CSVETSGSSEQFF. The CDR3 nucleotides are TGCAGCGTTGAAACTAGCGGGAGCTCTGAGCAGTTCTTC.

This clonotype appeared a few times. This rearrangement joins TRBV5-1 to TRBJ1-3, with a tentative D call TRBD1 (6 bases). V was clipped by 4 bases and J by 2 bases, with 13 bases between them. The CDR3 runs to 15 residues. Germline V gene lookup returns CDR1 SGHRS and CDR2 YFSETQ. Here the CDR3 DNA reads TGCGCCAGCAGCGCCACACAGGGACCTGGAAACACCATATATTTT. Its protein is CASSATQGPGNTIYF.